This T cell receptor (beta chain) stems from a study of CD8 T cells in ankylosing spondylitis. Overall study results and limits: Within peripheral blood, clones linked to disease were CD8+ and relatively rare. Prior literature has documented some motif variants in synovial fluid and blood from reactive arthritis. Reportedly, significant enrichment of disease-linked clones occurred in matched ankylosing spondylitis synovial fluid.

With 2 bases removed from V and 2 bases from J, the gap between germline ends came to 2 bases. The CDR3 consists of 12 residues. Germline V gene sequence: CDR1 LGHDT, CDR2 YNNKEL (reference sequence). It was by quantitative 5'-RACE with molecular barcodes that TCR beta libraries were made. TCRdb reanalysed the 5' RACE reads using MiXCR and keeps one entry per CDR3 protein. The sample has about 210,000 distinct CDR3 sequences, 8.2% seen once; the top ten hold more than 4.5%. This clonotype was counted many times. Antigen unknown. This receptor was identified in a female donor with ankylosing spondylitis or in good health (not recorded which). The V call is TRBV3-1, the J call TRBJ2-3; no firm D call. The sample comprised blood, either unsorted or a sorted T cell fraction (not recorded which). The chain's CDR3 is CASSQPTDTQYF. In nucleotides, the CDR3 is TGTGCCAGCAGCCAACCCACAGATACGCAGTATTTT.